This TCR beta chain was profiled in a study of blood T cell repertoires in COVID-19. Study-level information: The study drew acute and convalescent COVID-19 samples from the United States, Italy and Spain. T cells, B-cell-depleted T cells, or PBMCs supplied cDNA or gDNA.

V lost 7 bases and J lost 6, with 15 bases in between. This CDR3 comprises 13 residues. Germline loops: CDR1 GTSNPN, CDR2 SVGIG (reference sequence). As originally analysed: Estimation of nucleated cell counts relied on the amplification of reference gene primers. Method: immunoSEQ multiplex PCR; TCRdb's copy keeps in-frame clones and lacks some. The V and J calls and the clone size are those of that table, but D and trimming were determined from the DNA. The sample lists more than 130,000 clones; almost 90% were seen once. Only one count was recorded for this clone. This TCR was recovered from a man aged 45-65 years with active or convalescent COVID-19. This rearrangement joins TRBV30 to TRBJ2-2; weak D call: TRBD2 (5 bases). Sequenced material: peripheral blood. In DNA, the CDR3 is TGTGCCTTACGGGAAACAGTTGCCGGGGAGCTGTTTTTT. Translation: CALRETVAGELFF.